This TCR beta chain derives from a study of cytomegalovirus exposure and HLA in healthy donors. Study summary: Early release data held around 80 million unique TCRs from HLA-typed donors.

The PCR had 60 Vbeta and 13 Jbeta primers. Sequencing used immunoSEQ multiplex PCR; TCRdb keeps in-frame clones, though not all of them. The sample includes around 90,000 clones, around 73% seen only once; the top ten take over 3%. In this sample, this clone turned up once. The specimen sequenced was PBMCs. The TCR was taken from a woman in her forties in good health and CMV-seronegative.

For the CDR3, the DNA is TGCGCCAGCAGCCCTGGCGGGTCCACAGATACGCAGTATTTT. Protein: CASSPGGSTDTQYF. The chain recombines TRBV5-1 with TRBJ2-3, with D maybe TRBD2 (5 bases). The CDR3 spans 14 residues. The V gene's germline CDR1 is SGHRS and CDR2 YFSETQ. Trimming removed 4 bases at V and 2 bases at J, with 11 bases between.